The T cell receptor (beta chain) under discussion was sequenced for a study of blood T cell repertoires in COVID-19. At the level of the study: The origin of the acute and convalescent COVID-19 samples was the United States, Italy and Spain. T cells, B-cell-depleted T cells, or PBMCs supplied cDNA or gDNA.

Enrolled during active infection, Seattle patients were then followed longitudinally. Trimming pared 5 bases from V and 5 bases from J, leaving 13 bases between. Germline CDR1 and CDR2: SGHTA and FQGNSA. The CDR3 has 13 amino acids. As handled by the study authors: Reference gene primers were amplified, and this amplification served to estimate nucleated cell counts. The assay was immunoSEQ multiplex PCR, and TCRdb's table has in-frame clones only and misses some. V and J calls and clone size are those listed in that table; D and trimming were worked out from the DNA. This table has a few hundred thousand clones, 80% to 90% appearing once.

The sequence was obtained from a woman in her 50s with COVID-19, enrolled during active disease. The chain combines TRBV7-2 with TRBJ2-7, with a possible D match to TRBD2 (5 bases). The sequenced sample was peripheral blood. CDR3 amino acids: CASSLLGVHEQYF. CDR3 sequence (DNA): TGTGCCAGCAGCCTGCTCGGGGTTCACGAGCAGTACTTC.